This entry is about one T cell receptor beta chain. The clone's antigen remains unknown. No per-base quality is available; no much larger clone lies one base away. Patients with autoimmune disease history or receiving systemic immunosuppression were excluded from the trial. Peripheral blood for TCR sequencing was collected from all dose cohorts at baseline, on cycle 4 day 1, and on cycle 7 day 1. Samples were obtained from an open-label, multicenter, first-in-human phase I dose-escalation trial of ivuxolimab. The trial enrolled adults with locally advanced or metastatic head and neck squamous cell, hepatocellular, melanoma or renal cell carcinoma. Before TCR sequencing, CD4+ and CD8+ T cells were separately sorted from peripheral blood. V was cut back by 0 bases and J by 5 bases, leaving a gap of 10 bases between them. Counted from cysteine to phenylalanine, this CDR3 has 15 amino acids. Only the CDR3 part of the read is kept: 45 bases, read in frame from the first base. The germline V gene sets CDR1 to MGHRA and CDR2 to YSYEKL.

The entry originates in a study of OX40 agonist ivuxolimab in advanced cancers. General notes on the study: The costimulatory receptor OX40 (CD134) was targeted by ivuxolimab, a fully human IgG2 agonistic monoclonal antibody. Intravenous ivuxolimab was administered to patients every 2 weeks at six dose levels: 0.01, 0.1, 0.3, 1.5, 3 and 10 mg/kg. Of the approximately 50 dose-escalation patients, hepatocellular carcinoma was present in around 20, melanoma in around 15, renal cell carcinoma in 9 and head and neck cancer in 9. In the dose-escalation cohort, around 80% of patients were male, and the mean age was 60 years with a range of roughly 20 to 79. Prior anti-PD-1, anti-PD-L1 or anti-CTLA-4 therapy was permitted, and checkpoint inhibitors had been received by roughly two fifths of dose-escalation patients. Partial responses occurred in three dose-escalation patients: two with cutaneous melanoma and one with hepatocellular carcinoma. The purpose of peripheral TCRbeta sequencing was to test whether ivuxolimab changed TCR sequence diversity and led to clonal T-cell expansion. The paper describes the monotherapy dose-escalation part (N of about 52 patients) of the phase I trial of ivuxolimab. What the research found in general, with its limitations: At doses from 0.1 to 3.0 mg/kg, clonal expansion was seen in both CD4+ and CD8+ blood T cells between baseline and week 6. Low levels of normalized T-cell clonal expansion were also seen in some nonresponding patients. In the 0.1-3.0 mg/kg groups, partial responders were among the patients with the lowest normalized peripheral clonal expansion, particularly in CD8+ T cells. After ivuxolimab, expanded clones were on average more numerous among CD8+ T cells than among CD4+ T cells. The antigen specificity of the clonally expanded peripheral T cells was not determined.

Genomic DNA was isolated from the sorted cells so that the TCRbeta CDR3 region could be sequenced. The immunoSEQ Assay was used to sequence the TCRbeta CDR3 regions. Here the immuneACCESS table is served through TCRdb, limited to in-frame sequences with V and J called. Missing clones are a known gap in these copies; in checked studies unresolved V genes cover under half, and the rest lacks a known reason. The sample has nearly 60,000 clones on record, about 87% of them singletons. 3% to 3.5% of the sample lies in the top ten. Sequences were derived from CD4+ or CD8+ T cells sorted from blood, sampled in a trial of the OX40 agonist ivuxolimab. The receptor was isolated from an adult with an advanced solid tumor such as melanoma, head and neck, liver or kidney cancer. The rearranged segments are TRBV4-1 and TRBJ2-2; the D gene cannot be named for sure. This receptor has the CDR3 CASSQDWRSTGELFF. The nucleotides read TGCGCCAGCAGCCAAGATTGGCGTAGTACCGGGGAGCTGTTTTTT.